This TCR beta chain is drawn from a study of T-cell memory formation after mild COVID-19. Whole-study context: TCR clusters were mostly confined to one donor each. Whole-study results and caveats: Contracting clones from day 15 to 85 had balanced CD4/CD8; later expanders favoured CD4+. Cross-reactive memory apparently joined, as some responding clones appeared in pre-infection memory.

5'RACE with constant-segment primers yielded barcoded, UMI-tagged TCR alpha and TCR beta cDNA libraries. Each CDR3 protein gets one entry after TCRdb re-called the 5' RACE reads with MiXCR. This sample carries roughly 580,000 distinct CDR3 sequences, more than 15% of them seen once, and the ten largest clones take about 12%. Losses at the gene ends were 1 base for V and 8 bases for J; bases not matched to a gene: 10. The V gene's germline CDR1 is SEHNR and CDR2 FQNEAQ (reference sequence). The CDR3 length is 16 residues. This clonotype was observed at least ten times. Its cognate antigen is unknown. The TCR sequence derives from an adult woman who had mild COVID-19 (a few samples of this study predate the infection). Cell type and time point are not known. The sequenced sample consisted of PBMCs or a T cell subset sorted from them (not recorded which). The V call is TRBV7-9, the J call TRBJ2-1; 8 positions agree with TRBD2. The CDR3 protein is CASSLGPSGSRDEQFF. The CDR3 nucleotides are TGTGCCAGCAGCTTAGGTCCCAGCGGGAGTCGGGATGAGCAGTTCTTC.